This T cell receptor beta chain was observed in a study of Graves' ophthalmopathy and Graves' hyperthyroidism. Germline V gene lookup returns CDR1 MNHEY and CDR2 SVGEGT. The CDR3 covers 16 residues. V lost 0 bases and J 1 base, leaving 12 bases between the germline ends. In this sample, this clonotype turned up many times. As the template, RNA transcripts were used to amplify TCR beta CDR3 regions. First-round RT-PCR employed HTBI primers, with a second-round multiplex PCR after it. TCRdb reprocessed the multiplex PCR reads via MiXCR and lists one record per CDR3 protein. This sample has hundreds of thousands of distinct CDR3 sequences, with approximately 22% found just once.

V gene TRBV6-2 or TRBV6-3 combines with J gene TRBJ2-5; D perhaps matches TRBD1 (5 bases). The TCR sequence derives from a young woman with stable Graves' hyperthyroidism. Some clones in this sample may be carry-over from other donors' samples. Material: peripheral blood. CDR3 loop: CASSYSAGISQETQYF. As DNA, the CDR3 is TGTGCCAGCAGTTACTCGGCAGGGATTTCCCAAGAGACCCAGTACTTC.